This T cell receptor beta chain came from a study of blood T cell repertoires in COVID-19. About the study: From T cells, B-cell-depleted T cells, or PBMCs came the material, which was cDNA or gDNA.

Germline-derived CDR1 and CDR2 are SNHLY and FYNNEI. The length of the CDR3 is 15 residues. J lost 8 bases, V lost 6 bases, and 11 bases had no gene match. Data came from immunoSEQ multiplex PCR; TCRdb stores just in-frame clones and leaves some out. The sample yields some 120,000 clones, around 87% seen once. Source material: peripheral blood. This clonotype was obtained from an older woman with acute or convalescent COVID-19. This rearrangement joins TRBV2 to TRBJ1-2; 11 bases are shared with TRBD1. The CDR3: CASRPPGQGVSGYTF. DNA of the CDR3: TGTGCCAGCAGGCCCCCGGGACAGGGGGTAAGCGGCTACACCTTC.